One sample yielded the 7 T cell receptor beta chains listed below, sequenced in a study of CD8+CD57+ T cells in acquired aplastic anemia. The authors sequenced patients whose flow cytometry had shown CD8+CD57+ cell expansion. Profiling that covered TCR beta VDJ and CDR3 relied on genomic DNA as its template. TCRdb ran MiXCR on the reads and lists one entry per CDR3 protein. In the table there are hundreds of thousands of distinct CDR3 sequences, around 46% of which are singletons. The source material was sorted CD4+, CD8+, or CD8+CD57+ T cells (not recorded which) from PBMCs. The receptors were gathered from a human donor with aplastic anemia.

There are many counts of this clonotype. V usage is TRBV7-2 and J usage is TRBJ1-2; the D gene is possibly TRBD1 (6 bases). From germline, CDR1 is SGHTA and CDR2 FQGNSA. Trimming took 10 bases from V and 6 from J, leaving 24 bases between them. CDR3 length: 15 amino acids. Written as DNA, the CDR3 is TGTGCCAATGACCGCTGGGGGCTAATTAGGAATGGCTACACCTTC. Its translation: CANDRWGLIRNGYTF.

Only one count was recorded for this clonotype. Germline is not matched at one junction end, which may reflect a read error. The gene calls are TRBV24-1 and TRBJ1-5; possibly TRBD1 for D (6 bases). The CDR3 is made up of 14 amino acids. Germline lookup yields CDR1 KGHDR and CDR2 SFDVKD. CDR3 in DNA: TGTGCCAGCAGTGATGCAGGGGGCAATCAGCCCCAGCATTTT. Protein product: CASSDAGGNQPQHF.

The rearrangement uses TRBV6-5 and TRBJ2-7, with a possible D match to TRBD1 (6 bases). The CDR3 is 14 residues long. Germline V gives CDR1 MNHEY, CDR2 SVGAGI. V lost 3 bases, J lost 5 bases, and 14 bases lay in between. The CDR3 DNA sequence: TGTGCCAGCAGTTATTCACAGGGTGGCAACGAGCAGTACTTC. Protein sequence: CASSYSQGGNEQYF.

This clonotype was seen many times. The chain combines TRBV7-6 with TRBJ2-7; D possibly corresponds to TRBD2 (6 bases). This CDR3 is 14 amino acids long. The germline V gene encodes CDR1 SGHVS and CDR2 FNYEAQ. The V end was cut by 3 bases, the J end by 3 bases, with 12 bases between. For the CDR3, the DNA is TGTGCCAGCAGCTTGGGGCGGGGTAACTACGAGCAGTACTTC. Translated: CASSLGRGNYEQYF.

Note on this clonotype: Sequence at one end of the junction differs from germline and may be a read error. J is TRBJ2-1 and V is TRBV6-2 or TRBV6-3, with no clear D. CDR1 is MNHEY, CDR2 SVGEGT, per germline. The CDR3 loop spans 11 amino acids. CDR3 nucleotide sequence: TGTGCCTGCAGTCAGTACAATGAGCAGTTCTTC. Protein product: CACSQYNEQFF.

The rearrangement joins TRBV7-2 to TRBJ2-3; the D gene is possibly TRBD1 (6 bases). V shed 3 bases and J shed 6 bases, with 16 bases lying between them. Germline CDR1 reads SGHTA; CDR2 reads FQGNSA. This CDR3 comprises 15 residues. Here the CDR3 DNA reads TGTGCCAGCAGCTTCCGGGACAACCCGGGGGATACGCAGTATTTT. It is translated as CASSFRDNPGDTQYF.

The chain couples TRBV10-3 to TRBJ2-7, with D perhaps matching TRBD2 (5 bases). Germline assignment: CDR1 ENHRY and CDR2 SYGVKD. The germline V and J ends were trimmed by 11 bases and 3 bases, with 32 bases remaining between them. CDR3 length: 18 residues. CDR3 DNA sequence: TGTGCCTCCGTTCAGTCCAGCAGTGATGGCGGGCCGAGCTACGAGCAGTACTTC. It codes for CASVQSSSDGGPSYEQYF.